Included here is one TCR beta chain sequence, with context. This entry belongs to a study of blood T cell repertoires in COVID-19. Method: immunoSEQ multiplex PCR; TCRdb's copy keeps in-frame clones and lacks some. The repertoire includes more than 95,000 clones, 70% to 90% of them detected once, and less than 2% sits in the top ten. This CDR3 comprises 14 residues. CDR1 and CDR2 (germline): KGHSH, LQKENI. V dropped 5 bases and J dropped 7; count of bases not matched to a gene: 5. This sequence joins TRBV18 and TRBJ1-4, with 9 bases fitting TRBD1. The sequenced material came from peripheral blood. The receptor was derived from a human donor in a cohort sampled during active COVID-19. CDR3 region: CASSSGQGLEKLFF. Written as DNA, the CDR3 is TGTGCCAGCTCATCGGGACAGGGCCTTGAAAAACTGTTTTTT.